This TCR beta chain emerged from a study of blood T cell repertoires in COVID-19. Deletions cut 2 bases from V and 3 bases from J, with 6 bases between. CDR3 length: 13 residues. Germline V gives CDR1 MRHNA, CDR2 SNTAGT. Assay used: immunoSEQ multiplex PCR; TCRdb lists only in-frame clones, some missing. The repertoire consists of some 280,000 clones, with just over 85% occurring once and the leading ten covering 2.5% to 3.5%. The gene calls are TRBV6-4 and TRBJ2-3, with D uncertain. The receptor comes from a woman under 40 with active or convalescent COVID-19. Sample: peripheral blood. The CDR3 sequence is CASSDRATDTQYF. DNA of the CDR3: TGTGCCAGCAGTGACAGAGCTACAGATACGCAGTATTTT.